A selection of T cell receptor beta chains follows, all from one sample in a study of blood T cell repertoires in COVID-19. Data came from immunoSEQ multiplex PCR; TCRdb stores just in-frame clones and leaves some out. The table records 200,000 to 300,000 clones, roughly 80% of them present only once. The sample was peripheral blood. The receptors originated from a woman aged 55-70 years with active or convalescent COVID-19. The CDR3 runs from the conserved cysteine through the conserved F or W. The D gene is left open where the match is weak. Expanded clones are given a class, and other clones once, few, many or no size at all.

D: NA
V: TRBV5-1
size: NA
J: TRBJ1-1
CDR3: CASSLSGLNTEAFF
DNA: TGCGCCAGCAGCTTGTCCGGGTTGAACACTGAAGCTTTCTTT

D: NA
V: TRBV10-3
size: NA
J: TRBJ1-2
CDR3: CAISESMGDNGDYGYTF
DNA: TGTGCCATCAGTGAGTCGATGGGGGACAACGGGGACTATGGCTACACCTTC

D: NA
V: TRBV19
size: NA
J: TRBJ1-1
CDR3: CASSKGEMNTEAFF
DNA: TGTGCCAGTAGTAAGGGGGAAATGAACACTGAAGCTTTCTTT

D: TRBD1
V: TRBV7-2
size: few
J: TRBJ1-5
CDR3: CASSLAGTGEGQPQHF
DNA: TGTGCCAGCAGCTTAGCGGGGACAGGGGAGGGACAGCCCCAGCATTTT

D: NA
V: TRBV5-6
size: NA
J: TRBJ2-2
CDR3: CASSFGWATHTGELFF
DNA: TGTGCCAGCAGCTTTGGGTGGGCCACACACACCGGGGAGCTGTTTTTT

D: NA
V: TRBV9
size: NA
J: TRBJ2-3
CDR3: CASSLAGGTDTQYF
DNA: TGTGCCAGCAGCCTGGCAGGGGGGACAGATACGCAGTATTTT

D: NA
V: TRBV5-1
size: once
J: TRBJ2-1
CDR3: CASSLSPQGTAADNEQFF
DNA: TGCGCCAGCAGCTTGTCCCCACAGGGTACCGCAGCGGACAATGAGCAGTTCTTC

D: TRBD2
V: TRBV23-1
size: NA
J: TRBJ2-3
CDR3: CASSQWPGGPCTDTQYF
DNA: TGCGCCAGCAGTCAATGGCCGGGGGGGCCTTGCACAGATACGCAGTATTTT

D: TRBD1
V: TRBV9
size: NA
J: TRBJ2-5
CDR3: CASSVGGQGKWETQYF
DNA: TGTGCCAGCAGCGTAGGGGGACAGGGAAAATGGGAGACCCAGTACTTC

D: NA
V: TRBV7-9
size: NA
J: TRBJ1-1
CDR3: CASSAGQPIMNTEAFF
DNA: TGTGCCAGCAGCGCCGGACAGCCGATTATGAACACTGAAGCTTTCTTT

D: TRBD2
V: TRBV2
size: once
J: TRBJ2-3
CDR3: CASSEARTSGSTPSTDTQYF
DNA: TGTGCCAGCAGTGAAGCCCGGACTAGCGGATCCACACCTAGCACAGATACGCAGTATTTT

D: TRBD2
V: TRBV4-3
size: NA
J: TRBJ2-2
CDR3: CASSRGTSGTGELFF
DNA: TGCGCCAGCAGCCGTGGGACTAGCGGGACCGGGGAGCTGTTTTTT

D: NA
V: TRBV21-1
size: NA
J: TRBJ2-7
CDR3: CASSKNPGQGWGEQYF
DNA: TGTGCCAGCAGCAAAAACCCCGGACAGGGATGGGGTGAGCAGTACTTC

D: TRBD1
V: TRBV19
size: once
J: TRBJ1-5
CDR3: CASSRTGVASNQPQHF
DNA: TGTGCCAGTAGTCGAACAGGGGTGGCAAGCAATCAGCCCCAGCATTTT

D: TRBD1
V: TRBV10-1
size: once
J: TRBJ1-5
CDR3: CATSDRPSNQPQHF
DNA: TGCGCCACCTCGGACAGGCCGAGCAATCAGCCCCAGCATTTT

D: TRBD1
V: TRBV2
size: few
J: TRBJ1-2
CDR3: CASRRQGVTYGYTF
DNA: TGTGCCAGCCGCAGACAGGGGGTTACCTATGGCTACACCTTC

D: NA
V: TRBV11-2
size: NA
J: TRBJ2-7
CDR3: CASSLSGYEQYF
DNA: TGTGCCAGCAGCTTAAGCGGGTACGAGCAGTACTTC

D: NA
V: TRBV7-9
size: few
J: TRBJ2-7
CDR3: CASSTRQSSYEQYF
DNA: TGTGCCAGCAGCACGCGACAGAGCTCCTACGAGCAGTACTTC

D: NA
V: TRBV7-2
size: NA
J: TRBJ2-3
CDR3: CASSLTDTQYF
DNA: TGTGCCAGCAGCCTCACAGATACGCAGTATTTT

D: NA
V: TRBV7-9
size: NA
J: TRBJ1-1
CDR3: CASTKRGGADETTEAFF
DNA: TGTGCCAGCACCAAAAGGGGGGGCGCCGACGAAACAACTGAAGCTTTCTTT

D: TRBD2
V: TRBV27
size: NA
J: TRBJ2-7
CDR3: CASSFRPPGLAGTSYEQYF
DNA: TGTGCCAGCAGTTTTCGCCCCCCAGGACTAGCGGGGACTTCCTACGAGCAGTACTTC

D: TRBD1
V: TRBV6-6
size: NA
J: TRBJ1-2
CDR3: CASRTHDRGGGYTF
DNA: TGTGCCAGCCGAACGCACGACAGGGGAGGTGGCTACACCTTC

D: TRBD1
V: TRBV6-5
size: NA
J: TRBJ1-2
CDR3: CASSTRRQGGYGYTF
DNA: TGTGCCAGCAGTACCCGTCGACAGGGAGGCTATGGCTACACCTTC

D: TRBD1
V: TRBV12-3/TRBV12-4
size: NA
J: TRBJ2-2
CDR3: CASKQGAGELFF
DNA: TGTGCCAGCAAACAGGGGGCCGGGGAGCTGTTTTTT

D: NA
V: TRBV2
size: NA
J: TRBJ2-6
CDR3: CASSEGRGAGANVLTF
DNA: TGTGCCAGCAGTGAAGGCAGGGGGGCTGGGGCCAACGTCCTGACTTTC

D: TRBD1
V: TRBV3-1/TRBV3-2
size: NA
J: TRBJ2-3
CDR3: CASRQGVTQYF
DNA: TGTGCCAGCAGACAGGGGGTTACGCAGTATTTT

D: NA
V: TRBV19
size: NA
J: TRBJ1-4
CDR3: CASSFQGIGKLFF
DNA: TGTGCCAGTAGTTTCCAGGGGATCGGAAAACTGTTTTTT

D: NA
V: TRBV11-2
size: NA
J: TRBJ2-6
CDR3: CASSLGRGRGANVLTF
DNA: TGTGCCAGCAGCTTAGGGCGGGGCAGGGGGGCCAACGTCCTGACTTTC

D: TRBD1
V: TRBV18
size: NA
J: TRBJ1-2
CDR3: CASSQDREGYTF
DNA: TGTGCCAGCTCACAGGACAGGGAAGGCTACACCTTC

D: NA
V: TRBV27
size: NA
J: TRBJ2-1
CDR3: CASSFRRSEQFF
DNA: TGTGCCAGCAGTTTCCGGCGGAGTGAGCAGTTCTTC

D: NA
V: TRBV19
size: NA
J: TRBJ1-6
CDR3: CASSRLPRSPLHF
DNA: TGTGCCAGTAGTCGACTCCCACGATCACCCCTCCACTTT

D: NA
V: TRBV3-1/TRBV3-2
size: NA
J: TRBJ1-1
CDR3: CASSQEESATEAFF
DNA: TGTGCCAGCAGCCAAGAGGAGTCGGCAACTGAAGCTTTCTTT

D: TRBD1
V: TRBV18
size: NA
J: TRBJ1-1
CDR3: CASSPRTGGTEAFF
DNA: TGTGCCAGCTCACCAAGAACAGGGGGCACTGAAGCTTTCTTT

D: TRBD2
V: TRBV3-1/TRBV3-2
size: NA
J: TRBJ2-3
CDR3: CASSPTSGARTDTQYF
DNA: TGTGCCAGCAGCCCGACTAGCGGGGCGCGCACAGATACGCAGTATTTT

D: TRBD1
V: TRBV5-1
size: NA
J: TRBJ1-2
CDR3: CASSTGGVGYTF
DNA: TGCGCCAGCAGCACAGGGGGCGTAGGCTACACCTTC

D: TRBD1
V: TRBV7-3
size: NA
J: TRBJ1-1
CDR3: CASSRQGALNTEAFF
DNA: TGTGCCAGCAGCCGACAGGGGGCTCTGAACACTGAAGCTTTCTTT

D: TRBD1
V: TRBV19
size: NA
J: TRBJ1-6
CDR3: CASSIDRGNSPLHF
DNA: TGTGCCAGTAGTATCGACAGGGGAAATTCACCCCTCCACTTT

D: NA
V: TRBV5-1
size: once
J: TRBJ2-3
CDR3: CASSTTPGTSTDTQYF
DNA: TGCGCCAGCAGCACCACCCCCGGGACTAGCACAGATACGCAGTATTTT

D: TRBD1
V: TRBV7-8
size: few
J: TRBJ1-2
CDR3: CASSSGTGGYGYTF
DNA: TGTGCCAGCAGCTCCGGGACAGGGGGCTATGGCTACACCTTC

D: NA
V: TRBV5-4
size: NA
J: TRBJ1-4
CDR3: CASSLAGGLREKLFF
DNA: TGTGCCAGCAGCTTGGCCGGGGGGCTACGCGAAAAACTGTTTTTT

D: NA
V: TRBV4-3
size: NA
J: TRBJ1-4
CDR3: CASSQVRDLGEKLFF
DNA: TGCGCCAGCAGCCAAGTGCGGGACCTAGGAGAAAAACTGTTTTTT

D: TRBD2
V: TRBV11-2
size: NA
J: TRBJ2-3
CDR3: CASRDWTRQTDTQYF
DNA: TGTGCCAGCAGAGATTGGACTAGACAGACAGATACGCAGTATTTT

D: TRBD1
V: TRBV5-1
size: NA
J: TRBJ1-1
CDR3: CASSLRQGPNTEAFF
DNA: TGCGCCAGCAGCCTCCGACAGGGGCCTAACACTGAAGCTTTCTTT

D: NA
V: TRBV19
size: NA
J: TRBJ1-2
CDR3: CASSPNDSPYGYTF
DNA: TGTGCCAGTAGTCCAAACGACAGTCCCTATGGCTACACCTTC

D: NA
V: TRBV12-3/TRBV12-4
size: once
J: TRBJ1-2
CDR3: CVSSLRGNYGYTF
DNA: TGTGTCAGCAGTTTAAGAGGGAACTATGGCTACACCTTC

D: TRBD1
V: TRBV5-4
size: NA
J: TRBJ1-6
CDR3: CASSLQGQNSPLHF
DNA: TGTGCCAGCAGCTTACAGGGGCAAAATTCACCCCTCCACTTT